One TCR beta chain is described in this entry. The entry originates in a study of graft-versus-host responses after intestinal transplantation. Study details: Following induction with anti-thymocyte globulin, all recipients were given tacrolimus and steroids for 2 to 4 years.

Germline V CDR1 and CDR2: ENHRY, SYGVKD. The V end lost 2 bases, the J end lost 4 bases, and 18 bases lay between the germline ends. This CDR3 contains 16 residues. Generated by immunoSEQ multiplex PCR, the TCRdb table keeps only in-frame clones and is missing some. This sample yields about 9,500 clones, of which roughly 88% are seen a single time; 9% to 10% belongs to the top ten. Sequencing was performed on PBMCs, taken 242 days after intestinal transplant. V usage is TRBV10-3 and J usage is TRBJ2-7, with D uncertain. The origin of this receptor is a human patient who received an intestinal transplant, so some T cells may come from the graft donor. In DNA form, the CDR3 reads TGTGCCATCAGTGAGCCGGCCGGAGCTAAAGAGTACGAGCAGTACTTC. Its protein product is CAISEPAGAKEYEQYF.